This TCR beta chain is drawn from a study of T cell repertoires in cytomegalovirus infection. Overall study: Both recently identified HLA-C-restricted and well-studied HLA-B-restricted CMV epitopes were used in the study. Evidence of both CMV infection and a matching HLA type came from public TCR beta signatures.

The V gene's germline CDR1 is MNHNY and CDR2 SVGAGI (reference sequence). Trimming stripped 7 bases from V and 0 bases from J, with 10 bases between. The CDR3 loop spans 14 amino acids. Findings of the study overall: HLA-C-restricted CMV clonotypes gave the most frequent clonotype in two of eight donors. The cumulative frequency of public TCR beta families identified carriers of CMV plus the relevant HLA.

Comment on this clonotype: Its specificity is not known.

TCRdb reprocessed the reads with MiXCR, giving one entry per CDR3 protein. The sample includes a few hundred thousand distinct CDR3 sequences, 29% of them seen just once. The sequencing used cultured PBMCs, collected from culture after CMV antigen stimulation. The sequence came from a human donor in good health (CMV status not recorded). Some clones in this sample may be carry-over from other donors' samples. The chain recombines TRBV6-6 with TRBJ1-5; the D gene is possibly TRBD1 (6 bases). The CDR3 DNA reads TGTGCCAGCACCCTACAGGGTAGCAATCAGCCCCAGCATTTT. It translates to CASTLQGSNQPQHF.